This T cell receptor (beta chain) was sequenced in a study of blood T cell repertoires in COVID-19. This clone has only a few counts. The CDR3 totals 15 residues. The J segment lost 1 base and the V segment lost 2 bases, leaving 2 bases of the junction unmatched. CDR1 and CDR2 (germline): SNHLY, FYNNEI. Per the original methods: Using reference gene primer amplification, nucleated cell counts were estimated. Clones were read by immunoSEQ multiplex PCR, and TCRdb kept only the in-frame ones, dropping some. V and J calls and clone size are those listed in that table; D and trimming were worked out from the DNA. The sample lists about 240,000 clones, 75% to 90% occurring once.

The chain links TRBV2 to TRBJ1-1; 9 positions agree with TRBD1. Source material: PBMCs or T cells enriched from blood (not recorded which). The source of this sequence is a woman in her thirties who had recovered from COVID-19. CDR3: CASSERGQGNTEAFF. The CDR3 region has the DNA TGTGCCAGCAGTGAAAGGGGACAGGGGAACACTGAAGCTTTCTTT.